These 15 T cell receptor beta chains were all obtained from the same sample, sequenced in a study of blood T cell repertoires in COVID-19 (dated by TCRdb to about 2020). The library came from the immunoSEQ multiplex PCR assay. The clones in this table, taken by TCRdb from immuneACCESS, are in-frame only. Not every clone is retained; where verified, under half of the shortfall comes from an unresolved V gene, and the cause of the rest is unknown. A total of 350,000 or so clones appear in this sample, about 89% of them only once. Together, the top ten hold more than 9% of the sample. Sequencing used peripheral blood. These receptors were obtained from a woman aged 25-40 years with COVID-19, enrolled during active disease.

For the CDR3, the DNA is TGCGCCAGCAGCCCCCCCAGCAATGAGCAGTTCTTC. Protein product: CASSPPSNEQFF. The V and J genes are TRBV5-1 and TRBJ2-1; D unclear. The CDR3 extends over 12 amino acids. The V end lost 4 bases, the J end lost 6 bases, and 8 bases lay between the germline ends. CDR1 is SGHRS and CDR2 is YFSETQ in the germline V gene.

The J gene is TRBJ2-7, the V gene TRBV2; weak D call: TRBD1 (5 bases). Germline V gives CDR1 SNHLY, CDR2 FYNNEI. V was pared by 2 bases and J by 3 bases, with 14 bases between. This CDR3 contains 15 residues. This CDR3 is CASSERTRVGYEQYF. The CDR3, as DNA: TGTGCCAGCAGTGAAAGGACAAGGGTGGGCTACGAGCAGTACTTC.

The CDR3 spells CASSLGQGSNGYTF. In DNA, the CDR3 is TGCGCCAGCAGTCTGGGACAGGGCAGTAATGGCTACACCTTC. The chain carries TRBV4-1 and TRBJ1-2, with 9 bases aligning to TRBD1. The J segment lost 6 bases and the V segment lost 6 bases, leaving 8 bases of the junction unmatched. CDR3 length equals 14 residues. The germline V gene has CDR1 MGHRA and CDR2 YSYEKL.

The CDR3 loop reads CASSLLLASTDTQYF. The CDR3 nucleotides read TGTGCCAGCAGTCTATTGCTAGCTAGCACAGATACGCAGTATTTT. The chain joins TRBV7-9 to TRBJ2-3, with TRBD2 as a possible D gene (5 bases). CDR1 is SEHNR, CDR2 FQNEAQ, per germline (reference sequence). Trimming took off 6 bases at V and 0 bases at J, with 13 bases between the two ends. CDR3 size: 15 residues.

The chain has TRBV11-2 and TRBJ1-3; tentative D call: TRBD1 (5 bases). The V gene's germline CDR1 is SGHAT and CDR2 FQNNGV. The CDR3 has 17 amino acids. V lost 2 bases and J lost 0, with 14 bases in between. The CDR3 coding sequence is TGTGCCAGCAGCTTACCTCCGGGACTGGGCTCTGGAAACACCATATATTTT. Its protein is CASSLPPGLGSGNTIYF.

This clone was counted once. The chain carries TRBV7-2 and TRBJ1-5; D may be TRBD1 (5 bases). Per the germline V gene, CDR1 is SGHTA and CDR2 is FQGNSA. V was trimmed by 5 bases and J by 1 base, leaving 21 bases between them. The CDR3 spans 18 residues. In DNA, the CDR3 is TGTGCCAGCAGCCGGGAGGTCACAGGCTTGGGGAGCAATCAGCCCCAGCATTTT. Its protein is CASSREVTGLGSNQPQHF.

The chain carries TRBV6-1 and TRBJ2-3, with 9 bases aligning to TRBD1. The germline CDR1 and CDR2 sequences are MNHNS and SASEGT. Trimming at V came to 11 bases and at J to 6 bases, leaving 9 bases not matched to a gene. The CDR3 extends over 13 amino acids. In nucleotides, the CDR3 is TGTGCCGTAAGGGACAGGGCGGGGGATACGCAGTATTTT. Its protein product is CAVRDRAGDTQYF.

This chain uses TRBV3-1 (or the pseudogene TRBV3-2) with TRBJ2-3; 7 positions agree with TRBD2. CDR1 and CDR2 from the germline V gene are LGHDT and YNNKEL (reference sequence). The ends lost 0 bases at V and 8 bases at J; junction bases unmatched: 11. The CDR3 spans 16 residues. In DNA, the CDR3 is TGTGCCAGCAGCCAAGATGAGGCGGGAGTCGACGCTACGCAGTATTTT. Translating it yields CASSQDEAGVDATQYF.

This clone was counted a single time. The chain combines TRBV10-3 with TRBJ2-2, with 9 positions matching TRBD2. The CDR3 spans 16 residues. Looked up from germline, CDR1 is ENHRY and CDR2 is SYGVKD. V gave up 3 bases and J gave up 4 bases; unmatched junction bases: 6. CDR3 loop: CAISDLAGVGTGELFF. DNA for the CDR3: TGTGCCATCAGTGACTTAGCGGGAGTGGGCACCGGGGAGCTGTTTTTT.

This clone was recorded once. The V gene is TRBV5-1, the J gene TRBJ1-1; D is unresolved. The V and J ends lost 4 bases and 0 bases respectively, with 10 bases between them. This CDR3 comprises 14 residues. Per germline, CDR1 SGHRS and CDR2 YFSETQ. DNA for the CDR3: TGCGCCAGCAGCCCCAACCGGGTGAACACTGAAGCTTTCTTT. The encoded protein is CASSPNRVNTEAFF. The full variable domain, in which reference TRBV5-1 and TRBJ1-1 provide the parts outside the CDR3, is KAGVTQTPRYLIKTRGQQVTLSCSPISGHRSVSWYQQTPGQGLQFLFEYFSETQRNKGNFPGRFSGRQFSNSRSEMNVSTLELGDSALYLCASSPNRVNTEAFFGQGTRLTVV.

This clone was recorded a few times. The V and J genes are TRBV30 and TRBJ1-4; TRBD1 matches at 12 bases. In germline, CDR1 is GTSNPN, CDR2 SVGIG (reference sequence). Germline trimming cut 2 bases from V and 8 bases from J; bases unmatched to any gene: 9. The CDR3 totals 16 residues. CDR3 coding DNA: TGTGCCTGGAGTCCGGGACAGGGGGCGAGAGAGGAAAAACTGTTTTTT. It specifies CAWSPGQGAREEKLFF.

This chain links TRBV11-2 with TRBJ2-7; 7 bases are a match to TRBD1. CDR3 length: 14 amino acids. The germline V gene encodes CDR1 SGHAT and CDR2 FQNNGV. The ends lost 0 bases at V and 4 bases at J; junction bases unmatched: 3. CDR3 sequence (DNA): TGTGCCAGCAGCTTAGAAGGGACAGTTTACGAGCAGTACTTC. Amino acids: CASSLEGTVYEQYF.

The chain links TRBV28 to TRBJ1-1; D is unresolved. V lost 6 bases, J lost 4 bases, and 12 bases lay in between. CDR3 length: 13 residues. The germline gives CDR1 MDHEN, CDR2 SYDVKM. The CDR3 is CASSRGWVTEAFF. The CDR3 DNA sequence: TGTGCCAGCAGCCGGGGTTGGGTCACTGAAGCTTTCTTT.

The chain couples TRBV11-2 to TRBJ2-7, with 9 bases aligning to TRBD1. The CDR3 sequence is 15 residues long. Unmatched junction bases numbered 6, after V lost 4 bases and J lost 2 bases. The germline gives CDR1 SGHAT, CDR2 FQNNGV. The CDR3 nucleotides are TGTGCCAGCAGCTCTCCGGGACAGGGACCCTACGAGCAGTACTTC. It specifies CASSSPGQGPYEQYF.

The chain uses TRBV11-2 and TRBJ2-3, with 7 bases that match TRBD2. The CDR3 loop spans 18 amino acids. Per germline, CDR1 SGHAT and CDR2 FQNNGV. Trimming at V came to 3 bases and at J to 3 bases, leaving 15 bases not matched to a gene. The CDR3 DNA reads as TGTGCCAGCAGCTTCCCTAGCGGCTCCTCTATCCCAACAGATACGCAGTATTTT. It is translated as CASSFPSGSSIPTDTQYF.